One sample yielded the 14 T cell receptor beta chains listed below, sequenced in a study of T-cell reconstitution after alpha-beta-depleted transplantation in children. Preparation of the TCRbeta library was carried out with unique molecular identifiers. One entry per CDR3 protein, called by TCRdb with MiXCR from the PCR reads. This sample has over 550,000 distinct CDR3 sequences, with over 9.5% found just once. This specimen was PBMCs from the stem cell graft donor, taken from the stem cell graft. These receptors came from a human donor who donated a stem cell graft to a child with acute myeloid leukemia.

CDR3 DNA sequence: TGCAGCGTCGCCCCGGGGTATGGCTACACCTTC. This encodes CSVAPGYGYTF. The chain couples TRBV29-1 to TRBJ1-2; no clear D. Germline-derived CDR1 and CDR2 are SQVTM and ANQGSEA. This CDR3 has 11 residues. Trimming left V 6 bases short and J 5 bases short, with 10 bases between. Together with reference TRBV29-1 and TRBJ1-2, the CDR3 gives the full variable domain: SAVISQKPSRDICQRGTSLTIQCQVDSQVTMMFWYRQQPGQSLTLIATANQGSEATYESGFVIDKFPISRPNLTFSTLTVSNMSPEDSSIYLCSVAPGYGYTFGSGTRLTVV.

This rearrangement joins TRBV20-1 to TRBJ1-1; D is uncertain. This CDR3 has 10 residues. Trimming shortened V by 3 bases and J by 4 bases, and 3 bases separated the two germline ends. From germline, CDR1 is DFQATT and CDR2 SNEGSKA (reference sequence). Written as DNA, the CDR3 is TGCAGTGCTAGCACCACTGAAGCTTTCTTT. Translation: CSASTTEAFF.

This rearrangement joins TRBV5-1 to TRBJ2-3, with D tentatively TRBD1 or TRBD2 (5 bases each). V lost 4 bases and J 6 bases, leaving 18 bases between the germline ends. CDR1 SGHRS and CDR2 YFSETQ come from the germline V gene. This CDR3 spans 15 amino acids. For the CDR3, the DNA is TGCGCCAGCAGCCCGGAGAGGGGACCCCTCGATACGCAGTATTTT. Translation gives CASSPERGPLDTQYF. Looking up the rest from reference TRBV5-1 and TRBJ2-3 gives the full variable domain: KAGVTQTPRYLIKTRGQQVTLSCSPISGHRSVSWYQQTPGQGLQFLFEYFSETQRNKGNFPGRFSGRQFSNSRSEMNVSTLELGDSALYLCASSPERGPLDTQYFGPGTRLTVL.

This clonotype appeared a few times. This chain joins TRBV29-1 and TRBJ2-1; maybe TRBD2 (5 bases). There are 13 residues in the CDR3. The germline V and J ends were trimmed by 4 bases and 4 bases, with 11 bases remaining between them. Looked up from germline, CDR1 is SQVTM and CDR2 is ANQGSEA. This CDR3 is CSVGARVYNEQFF. CDR3 coding DNA: TGCAGCGTTGGTGCGCGGGTATACAATGAGCAGTTCTTC.

In this sample, this clonotype turned up a few times. This sequence joins TRBV4-2 and TRBJ2-5; D is unclear. The CDR3 consists of 12 residues. The germline V gene encodes CDR1 LGHNA and CDR2 YNFKEQ. V gave up 4 bases and J gave up 5 bases, with 8 bases separating them. DNA for the CDR3: TGTGCCAGCAGCCGTTACTCGGAGACCCAGTACTTC. This gives the protein CASSRYSETQYF.

This clonotype was found a few times. This chain's CDR3 is CSVEYGGMNTEAFF. The DNA of the CDR3 is TGCAGCGTTGAATACGGGGGAATGAACACTGAAGCTTTCTTT. The chain uses TRBV29-1 and TRBJ1-1, with D maybe TRBD1 (5 bases). Trimming stripped 2 bases from V and 0 bases from J, with 10 bases between. This CDR3 comprises 14 residues. Per the germline V gene, CDR1 is SQVTM and CDR2 is ANQGSEA.

At least ten counts were recorded for this clonotype. The chain carries TRBV20-1 and TRBJ2-1; TRBD2 might be the D (7 bases). The CDR3 loop spans 15 amino acids. The germline CDR1 and CDR2 sequences are DFQATT and SNEGSKA (reference sequence). V was trimmed by 3 bases and J by 8 bases, leaving 20 bases between them. In DNA, the CDR3 is TGCAGTGCTAGTCAAGTGGAGGGAGGGGGGTATGAGCAGTTCTTC. Its protein product is CSASQVEGGGYEQFF.

This clonotype came up many times. The J gene is TRBJ1-5, the V gene TRBV20-1, with D maybe TRBD1 (6 bases). Trimming removed 5 bases from V and 4 bases from J, with 27 bases in between. Germline CDR1 DFQATT, CDR2 SNEGSKA (reference sequence). The CDR3 has 18 amino acids. CDR3 sequence (DNA): TGCAGTGCTTTGGACGCGGCCCAAGGAACAGGGAATAATCAGCCCCAGCATTTT. It specifies CSALDAAQGTGNNQPQHF.

This clonotype was counted ten times or more. This chain links TRBV7-3 with TRBJ2-2; 7 nucleotides agree with TRBD1. CDR3 length: 13 residues. Looked up from germline, CDR1 is SGHTA and CDR2 is FQGTGA. V lost 5 bases and J lost 7; bases outside the gene matches: 4. DNA for the CDR3: TGTGCCAGCAGCGTCGACAGGGACGGGGAGCTGTTTTTT. Residues: CASSVDRDGELFF.

This clonotype came up a few times. The chain recombines TRBV20-1 with TRBJ2-1, with TRBD2 matching 11 bases. J lost 6 bases, V lost 1 base, and 5 bases had no gene match. The germline V gene encodes CDR1 DFQATT and CDR2 SNEGSKA (reference sequence). The CDR3 has 15 amino acids. The CDR3 DNA reads as TGCAGTGCTAGAGGTCAACTAGCGGGAGCCAATGAGCAGTTCTTC. It codes for CSARGQLAGANEQFF.

This chain joins TRBV7-3 and TRBJ2-3, with 10 bases identical to TRBD2. The CDR3 spans 16 residues. Germline V lookup: CDR1 SGHTA, CDR2 FQGTGA. The V gene end was trimmed by 1 base and the J gene end by 1 base; junction bases not matched to a gene: 2. The CDR3 DNA reads TGTGCCAGCAGCTTAAATCTAGCGGGAGGCACAGATACGCAGTATTTT. Translation: CASSLNLAGGTDTQYF.

This chain uses TRBV10-3 with TRBJ1-4; TRBD1 matches 9 bases. V lost 6 bases, J lost 0 bases, and 2 bases stayed unmatched. Germline V gives CDR1 ENHRY, CDR2 SYGVKD. The CDR3 consists of 15 residues. The CDR3 is CAIRGQGTTNEKLFF. Written as DNA, the CDR3 is TGTGCCATCAGAGGACAGGGGACAACTAATGAAAAACTGTTTTTT.

This clonotype has ten or more counts. V and J are TRBV9 and TRBJ1-1, with 9 bases that match TRBD1. Germline trimming cut 1 base from V and 6 bases from J; bases unmatched to any gene: 4. Germline lookup yields CDR1 SGDLS and CDR2 YYNGEE. The CDR3 contains 14 residues. This CDR3 is CASSVRTGESEAFF. In DNA form, the CDR3 reads TGTGCCAGCAGCGTACGGACAGGGGAGTCTGAAGCTTTCTTT.

The J gene is TRBJ2-7, the V gene TRBV7-2; D remains ambiguous. The V gene lost 5 bases and the J gene lost 4 bases, with 24 bases spanning the gap. The CDR3 spans 17 residues. CDR1 SGHTA and CDR2 FQGNSA come from the germline V gene. The CDR3: CASSLSWASYMAYEQYF. The CDR3 DNA is TGTGCCAGCAGCCTTTCGTGGGCATCCTACATGGCTTACGAGCAGTACTTC.